This TCR beta chain is from a study of cytomegalovirus exposure and HLA in healthy donors. Background on the study: Earlier, about 180 million T cells were analyzed, and approximately 110 million unique TCR beta sequences were found among them. Study-level points and caveats: Cytomegalovirus association was listed for 150 or so TCR beta chains. Per a prior analysis, the majority of TCR beta V segments were productive roughly 87% or roughly 30% of the time.

PCR primers comprised 60 Vbeta and 13 Jbeta primers. Method: immunoSEQ multiplex PCR; TCRdb's copy keeps in-frame clones and lacks some. The repertoire holds around 130,000 clones, roughly 8.6% seen once, with about 6% in the top ten. The CDR3 is 15 amino acids. CDR1 and CDR2 from the germline V gene are MNHEY and SVGAGI. V dropped 2 bases and J dropped 8 bases, with 18 bases sitting between them. On this clone itself: Its antigen is still unknown.

The sample taken for sequencing was PBMCs. The chain uses TRBV6-5 and TRBJ1-2; D gene unclear. The sequence was obtained from a woman aged 40 to 50 in good health and CMV-seropositive. Written as DNA, the CDR3 is TGTGCCAGCAGTTACGCCCTAACGGGGTTTGGGGGCTACACCTTC. Its translation: CASSYALTGFGGYTF.